The rows below give T cell receptor beta chains drawn from one sample of a study of radiotherapy plus CTLA-4 blockade in lung cancer. Sequenced by immunoSEQ multiplex PCR; TCRdb stores in-frame clones only, minus some. The sample holds about 88,000 clones, 55% to 75% seen once. The material sequenced was peripheral blood, taken from a patient treated with radiotherapy plus ipilimumab. All receptors derive from a human donor with non-small cell lung cancer that progressed on radiotherapy plus ipilimumab. The CDR3 runs from the conserved cysteine through the conserved F or W. A D gene is named only where the DNA matches it firmly. A row's size may be missing; if present it is once, few, many or a size class.

D gene,V gene,clone size,J gene,CDR3 DNA,CDR3 protein
-,TRBV27,-,TRBJ2-3,TGTGCCAGCAGTCTCCGACGGCAATCGGATACGCAGTATTTT,CASSLRRQSDTQYF
-,TRBV9,-,TRBJ1-3,TGTGCCAGCAGCGTAGGGCCAGGGGACTCTGGAAACACCATATATTTT,CASSVGPGDSGNTIYF
-,TRBV6-5,-,TRBJ1-2,TGTGCCAGCAGTCCCGACAGCGGATATGGCTACACCTTC,CASSPDSGYGYTF
-,TRBV13,-,TRBJ2-5,TGTGCCAGCAAACTTTCCCCTAGGGAGACCCAGTACTTC,CASKLSPRETQYF
TRBD1,TRBV5-1,-,TRBJ1-1,TGCGCCAGCAGCTTGGAGGGGGCAGGGGGCCCGAACACTGAAGCTTTCTTT,CASSLEGAGGPNTEAFF
TRBD1,TRBV5-4,-,TRBJ2-7,TGTGCCAGCAGCTTCCAGGGGGCAGCCTACGAGCAGTACTTC,CASSFQGAAYEQYF
-,TRBV5-5,-,TRBJ2-7,TGTGCCAGCAGTTACAGCTACGAGCAGTACTTC,CASSYSYEQYF
-,TRBV15,-,TRBJ1-4,TGTGCCACCAGCAGAGGGGGGACGGCTAATGAAAAACTGTTTTTT,CATSRGGTANEKLFF
TRBD2,TRBV15,-,TRBJ2-2,TGTGCCACCAGCAGAGAATCCCCTCAACTAGCGGGGAACACCGGGGAGCTGTTTTTT,CATSRESPQLAGNTGELFF
-,TRBV2,-,TRBJ2-7,TGTGCCAGCACCGAGGCCCAGGGATGGTACTTC,CASTEAQGWYF
TRBD2,TRBV5-1,-,TRBJ2-3,TGCGCCAGCAGCGACTCTAGCGGGCACACAGATACGCAGTATTTT,CASSDSSGHTDTQYF
-,TRBV11-2,-,TRBJ1-1,TGTGCCAGCAGCTTAGTAGAGGGAACTGAAGCTTTCTTT,CASSLVEGTEAFF
-,TRBV27,-,TRBJ1-2,TGTGCCAGCAGTTCGACGGACCGCTTGGGGGGAGGCTACACCTTC,CASSSTDRLGGGYTF
-,TRBV28,-,TRBJ1-5,TGTGCCAGCAAAGGGGGTTATCAGCCCCAGCATTTT,CASKGGYQPQHF
-,TRBV7-8,-,TRBJ1-1,TGTGCCAGCAGCGTGACCCGGGTAGGCACTGAAGCTTTCTTT,CASSVTRVGTEAFF
TRBD1,TRBV25-1,-,TRBJ1-6,TGTGCCAGCACATGGACAGGGAATAATTCACCCCTCCACTTT,CASTWTGNNSPLHF
-,TRBV28,few,TRBJ2-7,TGTGCCAGCAGTTTCAGCTACGAGCAGTACTTC,CASSFSYEQYF
-,TRBV5-1,-,TRBJ2-1,TGCGCCAGCAGCGAGGCCCGGAAGTCGACACACAATGAGCAGTTCTTC,CASSEARKSTHNEQFF
-,TRBV20-1,-,TRBJ1-1,TGCAGTGCAACCCGACAGTTCGAAGCTTTCTTT,CSATRQFEAFF
-,TRBV10-1,once,TRBJ2-1,TGCGCCAGCAGTGAGTCAAGTTTCTACAATGAGCAGTTCTTC,CASSESSFYNEQFF
-,TRBV9,few,TRBJ2-3,TGTGCCAGCAGCGCCGACACCTACACAGATACGCAGTATTTT,CASSADTYTDTQYF
-,TRBV13,once,TRBJ2-5,TGTGCCAGCAGCTTAGTACGAGGGGAGACCCAGTACTTC,CASSLVRGETQYF